The following is a T cell receptor beta chain sequence with its context. The sample comes from a study of blood T cell repertoires in COVID-19. In the original processing: Researchers report that nucleated cell counts were estimated from reference gene primer amplification. Only in-frame clones appear in the TCRdb table, and some are missing; sequencing was by immunoSEQ multiplex PCR. The V and J calls and clone size are taken from that table; D and trimming were inferred from the DNA. The repertoire holds approximately 100,000 clones, with about 89% as singletons. Trimming removed 3 bases from V and 5 bases from J, with 4 bases in between. The CDR3 runs to 12 residues.

This sequence was found in a woman aged 25-40 years with acute or convalescent COVID-19. The chain uses TRBV12-3 or TRBV12-4 and TRBJ2-2; D is unclear. Sequenced material: peripheral blood. CDR3 sequence (DNA): TGTGCCAGCAGTTTCGGTACCGGGGAGCTGTTTTTT. Its protein is CASSFGTGELFF.